This TCR beta chain was observed in a study of blood T cell repertoires in COVID-19 (dated by TCRdb to the early 2020s). Regarding the study in general: Collaborator samples came from the United States, Italy and Spain and covered acute and convalescent phases of COVID-19. The material from the prospective study consisted of cDNA or gDNA derived from T cells, B-cell-depleted T cells, or PBMCs. The dataset comprised deeply sampled blood TCRbeta repertoires from subjects exposed to, actively infected with, or recovered from COVID-19. The repertoires were released in a freely available public database intended as a resource for research on the immune response to SARS-CoV-2. The samples were drawn from the first 160 participants of the ongoing ImmuneRACE study and from 1,254 subjects provided by 6 global collaborators. Nearly every sample came with metadata listing a de-identified subject ID, COVID-19 status, age in years and sex. Where available, HLA class I and class II types were obtained from metadata supplied by the sample provider rather than from assay-based typing. Broad study findings and their caveats: The amount of clinical and demographic metadata varied by source and participant and was provided uncurated.

TCRbeta CDR3 regions were amplified from genomic DNA by means of the immunoSEQ Assay, a bias-controlled multiplex PCR. The original pipeline was this. The number of nucleated cells in each sample was estimated by amplification of reference gene primers within the assay. To quantify the absolute abundance of each unique TCRbeta CDR3 rearrangement, sequence reads were collapsed and filtered. Productive Simpson clonality was computed per sample as the square root of Simpson's diversity index over productive rearrangements. TCRdb's version of the immuneACCESS table is confined to in-frame rearrangements and falls short of the full clone set. An unresolved V gene accounts for under half of the shortfall where checked; the remainder is of unknown origin. From that table come the V and J calls and clone size; the DNA was used to work out D and trimming. Counted in this sample were fewer than 70,000 clones; 80% to 90% of them appeared once. The ten biggest clones cover approximately 8% of the sample.

Whole blood was collected in K2EDTA tubes by collaborating institutions according to the institutions' own protocols. For TCRbeta analysis, collaborators shipped samples as frozen whole blood, isolated PBMCs, or DNA extracted from either of those sample types. For CDR1 and CDR2, the germline V gene (reference sequence) lists GTSNPN and SVGIG. Relative to germline, V is 3 bases shorter and J is 2 bases shorter, with 10 bases between their ends. Reading from cysteine to phenylalanine, the CDR3 counts 13 amino acids. Only CDR3 DNA is held: 39 bases, read in frame from base 1. Concerning this clone: Its antigen is currently not known. No qualities accompany the bases; no much larger clone lies one base away.

The receptor was derived from a man in his fifties with active COVID-19. The V gene is TRBV30 and the J gene is TRBJ1-2; matching of 6 bases hints at TRBD1 as the D gene. Sequenced input: peripheral blood. The bases are TGTGCCTGGAGCGAGGACAGCAACTATGGCTACACCTTC. Translated, this gives CAWSEDSNYGYTF. The entire variable domain, with the stretches around the CDR3 drawn from the reference TRBV30 and TRBJ1-2 proteins, is SQTIHQWPATLVQPVGSPLSLECTVEGTSNPNLYWYRQAAGRGLQLLFYSVGIGQISSEVPQNLSASRPQDRQFILSSKKLLLSDSGFYLCAWSEDSNYGYTFGSGTRLTVV.